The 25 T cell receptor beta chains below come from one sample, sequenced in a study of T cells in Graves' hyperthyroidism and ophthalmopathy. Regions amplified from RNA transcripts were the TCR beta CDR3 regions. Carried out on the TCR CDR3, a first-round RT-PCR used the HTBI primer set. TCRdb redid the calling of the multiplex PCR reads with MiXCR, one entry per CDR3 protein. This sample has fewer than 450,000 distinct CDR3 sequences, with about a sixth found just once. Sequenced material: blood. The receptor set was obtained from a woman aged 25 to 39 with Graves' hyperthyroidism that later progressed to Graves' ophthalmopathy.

The CDR3, as DNA: TGTGCCAGCAGCACGACCCTGGCAGAGACCCAGTACTTC. It codes for CASSTTLAETQYF. This chain joins TRBV7-9 and TRBJ2-5; unclear D gene. The CDR3 has 13 residues. The V end lost 5 bases, the J end lost 4 bases, and 11 bases lay between the germline ends. Germline V gives CDR1 SEHNR, CDR2 FQNEAQ (reference sequence).

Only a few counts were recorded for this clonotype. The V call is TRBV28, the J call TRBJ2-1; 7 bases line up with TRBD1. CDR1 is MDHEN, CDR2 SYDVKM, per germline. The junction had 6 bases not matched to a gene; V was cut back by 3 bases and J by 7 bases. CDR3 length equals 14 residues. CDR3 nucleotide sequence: TGTGCCAGCAGTTTTCTTCAGGGGGTAAATGAGCAGTTCTTC. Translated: CASSFLQGVNEQFF.

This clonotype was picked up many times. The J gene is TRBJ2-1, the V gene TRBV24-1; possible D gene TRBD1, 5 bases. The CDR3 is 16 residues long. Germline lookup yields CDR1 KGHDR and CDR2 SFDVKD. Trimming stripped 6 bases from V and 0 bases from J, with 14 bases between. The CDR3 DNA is TGTGCCACCAGTAGCCCCCAGGGCCCCTCCTACAATGAGCAGTTCTTC. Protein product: CATSSPQGPSYNEQFF.

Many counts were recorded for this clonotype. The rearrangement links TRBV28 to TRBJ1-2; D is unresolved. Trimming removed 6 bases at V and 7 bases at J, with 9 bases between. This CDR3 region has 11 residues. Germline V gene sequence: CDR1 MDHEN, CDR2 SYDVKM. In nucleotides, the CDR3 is TGTGCCAGCAGAGTAGATGGTGGCTACACCTTC. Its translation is CASRVDGGYTF.

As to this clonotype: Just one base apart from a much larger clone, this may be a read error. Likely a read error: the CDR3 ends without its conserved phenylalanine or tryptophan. The DNA for the CDR3 is TGTGCCACCAGTGAGCCAGGGGCCCCGAATCAGCCCCAGCATCTT. Protein sequence: CATSEPGAPNQPQHL. The genes are TRBV24-1 and TRBJ1-5; D might be TRBD1 (6 bases). There are 15 residues in the CDR3. Germline V gene sequence: CDR1 KGHDR, CDR2 SFDVKD. Trimming removed 4 bases from V and 4 bases from J, with 13 bases in between.

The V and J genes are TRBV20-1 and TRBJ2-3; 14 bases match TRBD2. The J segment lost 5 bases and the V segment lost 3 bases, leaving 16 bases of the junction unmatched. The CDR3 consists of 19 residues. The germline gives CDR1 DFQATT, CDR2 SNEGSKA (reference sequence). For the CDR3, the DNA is TGCAGTGCTAGCGGAGGACAGAGACTAGCGGGAGGGCCTAAAGATACGCAGTATTTT. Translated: CSASGGQRLAGGPKDTQYF.

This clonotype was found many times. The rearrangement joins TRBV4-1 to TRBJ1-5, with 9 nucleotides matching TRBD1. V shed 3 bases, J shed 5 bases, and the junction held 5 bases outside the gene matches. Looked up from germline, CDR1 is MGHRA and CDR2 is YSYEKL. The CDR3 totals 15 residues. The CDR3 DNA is TGCGCCAGCAGCCAGGGGACAGGGCTCGATCAGCCCCAGCATTTT. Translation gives CASSQGTGLDQPQHF.

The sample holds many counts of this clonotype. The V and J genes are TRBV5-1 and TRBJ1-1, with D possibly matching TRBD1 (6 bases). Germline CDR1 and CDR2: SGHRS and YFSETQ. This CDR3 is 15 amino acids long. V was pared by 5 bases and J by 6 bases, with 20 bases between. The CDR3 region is CASSFDDTGSAEAFF. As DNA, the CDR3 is TGCGCCAGCAGTTTTGATGATACAGGGTCCGCTGAAGCTTTCTTT.

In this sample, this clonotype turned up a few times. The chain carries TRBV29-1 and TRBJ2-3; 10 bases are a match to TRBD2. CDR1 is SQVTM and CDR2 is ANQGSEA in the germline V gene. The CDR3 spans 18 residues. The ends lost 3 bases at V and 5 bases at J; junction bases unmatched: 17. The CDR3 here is CSVDGGWGSGRILDTQYF. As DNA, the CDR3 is TGCAGCGTTGACGGGGGTTGGGGTAGCGGGAGGATTTTAGATACGCAGTATTTT.

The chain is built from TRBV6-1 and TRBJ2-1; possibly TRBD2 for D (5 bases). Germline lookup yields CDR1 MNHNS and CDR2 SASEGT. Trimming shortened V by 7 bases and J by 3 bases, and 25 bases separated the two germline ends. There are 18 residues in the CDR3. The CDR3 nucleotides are TGTGCCAGCAATCGACCAATGACGAGCGGAACGGACTACAATGAGCAGTTCTTC. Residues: CASNRPMTSGTDYNEQFF.

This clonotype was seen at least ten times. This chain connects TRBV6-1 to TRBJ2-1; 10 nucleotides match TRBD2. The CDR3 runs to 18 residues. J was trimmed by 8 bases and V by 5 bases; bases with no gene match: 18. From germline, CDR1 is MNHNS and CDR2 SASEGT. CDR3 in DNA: TGTGCCAGCAGTCCACCCCCCCGGCTAGCGGGAGTCGGTGATGAGCAGTTCTTC. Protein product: CASSPPPRLAGVGDEQFF.

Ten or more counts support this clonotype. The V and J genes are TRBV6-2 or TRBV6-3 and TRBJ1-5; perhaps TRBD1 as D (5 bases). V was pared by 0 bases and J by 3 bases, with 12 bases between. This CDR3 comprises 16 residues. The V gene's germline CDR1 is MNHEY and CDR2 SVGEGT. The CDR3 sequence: CASSYSIREINQPQHF. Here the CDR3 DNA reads TGTGCCAGCAGTTACTCGATCAGGGAAATCAATCAGCCCCAGCATTTT.

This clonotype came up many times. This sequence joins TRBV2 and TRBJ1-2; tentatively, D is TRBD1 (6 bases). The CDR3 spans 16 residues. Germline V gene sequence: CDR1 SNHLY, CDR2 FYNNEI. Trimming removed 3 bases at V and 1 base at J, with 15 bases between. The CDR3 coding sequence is TGTGCCAGCAGTGACCCCCGCCCACAGGGTAACTATGGCTACACCTTC. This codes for CASSDPRPQGNYGYTF.

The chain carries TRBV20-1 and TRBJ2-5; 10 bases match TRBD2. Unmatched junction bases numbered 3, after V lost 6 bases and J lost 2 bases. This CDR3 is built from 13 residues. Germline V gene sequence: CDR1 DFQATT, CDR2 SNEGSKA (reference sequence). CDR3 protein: CSARTSGQETQYF. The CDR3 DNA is TGCAGTGCGCGGACTAGCGGACAAGAGACCCAGTACTTC.

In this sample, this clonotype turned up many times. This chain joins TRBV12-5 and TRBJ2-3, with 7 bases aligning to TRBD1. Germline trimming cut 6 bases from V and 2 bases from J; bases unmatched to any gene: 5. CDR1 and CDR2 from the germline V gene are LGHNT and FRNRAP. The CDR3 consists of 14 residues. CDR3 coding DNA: TGTGCTAGTGGCCGGGACAGTCACACAGATACGCAGTATTTT. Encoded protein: CASGRDSHTDTQYF.

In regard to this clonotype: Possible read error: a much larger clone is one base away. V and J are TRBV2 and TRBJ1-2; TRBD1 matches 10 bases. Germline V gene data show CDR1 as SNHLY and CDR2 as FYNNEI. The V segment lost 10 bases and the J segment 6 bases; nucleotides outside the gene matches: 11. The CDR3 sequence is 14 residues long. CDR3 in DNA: TGTGCCAACAACCTCCGGGACAGGGGTGATGGCTACACCTTC. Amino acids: CANNLRDRGDGYTF.

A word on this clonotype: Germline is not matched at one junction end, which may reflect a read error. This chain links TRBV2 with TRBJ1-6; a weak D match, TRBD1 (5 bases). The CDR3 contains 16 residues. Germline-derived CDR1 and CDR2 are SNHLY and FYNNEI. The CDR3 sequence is CASSEGRWQGSSPLRF. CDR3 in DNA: TGTGCCAGCAGTGAAGGGCGTTGGCAGGGAAGTTCACCCCTCCGCTTT.

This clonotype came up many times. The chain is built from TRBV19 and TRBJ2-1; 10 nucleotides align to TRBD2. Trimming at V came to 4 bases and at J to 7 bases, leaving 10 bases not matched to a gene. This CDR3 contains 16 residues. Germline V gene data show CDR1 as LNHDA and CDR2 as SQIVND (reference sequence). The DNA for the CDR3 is TGTGCCAGTAGTAGCAATCCCGGGACTAGCGCTAATGAGCAGTTCTTC. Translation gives CASSSNPGTSANEQFF.

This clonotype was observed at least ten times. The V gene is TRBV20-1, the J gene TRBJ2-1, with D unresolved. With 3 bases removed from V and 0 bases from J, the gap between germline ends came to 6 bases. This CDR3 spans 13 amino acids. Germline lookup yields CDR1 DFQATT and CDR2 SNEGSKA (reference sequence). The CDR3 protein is CSASQSSYNEQFF. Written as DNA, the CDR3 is TGCAGTGCTAGCCAGAGCTCCTACAATGAGCAGTTCTTC.

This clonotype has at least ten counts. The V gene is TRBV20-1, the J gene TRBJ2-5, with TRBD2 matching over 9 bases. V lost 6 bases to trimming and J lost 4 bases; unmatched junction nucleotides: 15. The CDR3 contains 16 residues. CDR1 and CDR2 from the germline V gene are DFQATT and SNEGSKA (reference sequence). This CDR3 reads CSASSLLAGVRETQYF. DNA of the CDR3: TGCAGTGCCTCATCACTTTTAGCGGGAGTGAGAGAGACCCAGTACTTC.

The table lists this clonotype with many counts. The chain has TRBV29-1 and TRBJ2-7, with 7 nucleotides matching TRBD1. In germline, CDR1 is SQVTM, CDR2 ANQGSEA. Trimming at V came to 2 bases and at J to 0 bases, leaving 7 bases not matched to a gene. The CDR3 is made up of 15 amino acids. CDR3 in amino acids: CSVEWGTASSYEQYF. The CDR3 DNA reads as TGCAGCGTTGAATGGGGGACAGCCAGCTCCTACGAGCAGTACTTC.

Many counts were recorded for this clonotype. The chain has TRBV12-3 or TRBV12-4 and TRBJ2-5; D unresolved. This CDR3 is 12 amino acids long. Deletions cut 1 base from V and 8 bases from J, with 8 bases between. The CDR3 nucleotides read TGTGCCAGCAGTTTAGGGACCCCTACCCAGTACTTC. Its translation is CASSLGTPTQYF.

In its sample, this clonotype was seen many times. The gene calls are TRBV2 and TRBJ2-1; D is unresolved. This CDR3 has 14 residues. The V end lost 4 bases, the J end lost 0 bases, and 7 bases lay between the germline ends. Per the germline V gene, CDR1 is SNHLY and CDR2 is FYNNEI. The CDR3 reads CASSVRSSYNEQFF. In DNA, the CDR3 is TGTGCCAGCAGTGTTCGGAGCTCCTACAATGAGCAGTTCTTC.

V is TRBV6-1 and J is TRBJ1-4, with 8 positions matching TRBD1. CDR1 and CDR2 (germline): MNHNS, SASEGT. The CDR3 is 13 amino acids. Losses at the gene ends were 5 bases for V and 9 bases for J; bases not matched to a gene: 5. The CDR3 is CASSKTGVQKLFF. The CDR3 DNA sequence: TGTGCCAGCAGTAAGACAGGGGTTCAAAAACTGTTTTTT.

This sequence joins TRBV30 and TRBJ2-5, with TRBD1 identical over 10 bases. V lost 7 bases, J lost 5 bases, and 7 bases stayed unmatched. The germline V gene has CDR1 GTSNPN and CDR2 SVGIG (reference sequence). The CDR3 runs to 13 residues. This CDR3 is CALRQGATETQYF. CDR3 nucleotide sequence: TGTGCCTTACGACAGGGGGCAACGGAGACCCAGTACTTC.